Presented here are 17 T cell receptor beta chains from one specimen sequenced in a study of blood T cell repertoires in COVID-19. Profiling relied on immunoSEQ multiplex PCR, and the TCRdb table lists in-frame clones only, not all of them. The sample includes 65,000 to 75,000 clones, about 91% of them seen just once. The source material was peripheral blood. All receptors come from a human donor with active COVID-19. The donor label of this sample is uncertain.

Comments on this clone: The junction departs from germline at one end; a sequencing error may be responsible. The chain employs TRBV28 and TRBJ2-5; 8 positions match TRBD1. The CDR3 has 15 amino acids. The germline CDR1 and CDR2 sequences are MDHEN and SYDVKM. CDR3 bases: TGTACCAGTTCGGGACAGGCCCGAGGTAGAGAGACCCAGTACTTC. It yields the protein CTSSGQARGRETQYF.

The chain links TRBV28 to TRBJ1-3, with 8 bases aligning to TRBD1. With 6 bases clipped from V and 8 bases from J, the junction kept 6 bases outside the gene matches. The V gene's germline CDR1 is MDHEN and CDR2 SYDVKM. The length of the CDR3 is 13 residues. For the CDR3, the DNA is TGTGCCAGCAGGACTGGACAGGGAGACACCATATATTTT. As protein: CASRTGQGDTIYF. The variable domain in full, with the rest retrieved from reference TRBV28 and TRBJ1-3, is DVKVTQSSRYLVKRTGEKVFLECVQDMDHENMFWYRQDPGLGLRLIYFSYDVKMKEKGDIPEGYSVSREKKERFSLILESASTNQTSMYLCASRTGQGDTIYFGEGSWLTVV.

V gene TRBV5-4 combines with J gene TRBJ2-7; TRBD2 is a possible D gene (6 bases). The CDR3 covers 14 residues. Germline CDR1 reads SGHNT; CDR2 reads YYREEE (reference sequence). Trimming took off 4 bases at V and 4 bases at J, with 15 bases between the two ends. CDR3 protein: CASSPVSGAYEQYF. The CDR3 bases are TGTGCCAGCAGCCCGGTTAGCGGAGCATACGAGCAGTACTTC.

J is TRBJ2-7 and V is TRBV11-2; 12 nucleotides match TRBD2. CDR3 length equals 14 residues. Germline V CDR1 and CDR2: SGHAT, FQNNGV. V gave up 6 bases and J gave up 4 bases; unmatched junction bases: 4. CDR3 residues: CASRTSGSRYEQYF. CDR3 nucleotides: TGTGCCAGCAGGACTAGCGGGAGTAGGTACGAGCAGTACTTC.

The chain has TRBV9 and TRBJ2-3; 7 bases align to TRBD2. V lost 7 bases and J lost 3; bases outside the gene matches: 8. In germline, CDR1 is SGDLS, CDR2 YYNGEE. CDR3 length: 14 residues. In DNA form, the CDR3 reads TGTGCCAGCTGGCAGCGGGAAGCAACAGATACGCAGTATTTT. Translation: CASWQREATDTQYF.

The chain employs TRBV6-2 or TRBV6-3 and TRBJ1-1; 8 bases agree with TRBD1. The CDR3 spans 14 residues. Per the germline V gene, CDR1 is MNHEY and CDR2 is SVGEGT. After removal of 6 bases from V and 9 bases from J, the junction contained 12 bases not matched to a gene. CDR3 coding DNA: TGTGCCAGCAGCCCCGTTGGACAGGGTCAGCAAGCTTTCTTT. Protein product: CASSPVGQGQQAFF.

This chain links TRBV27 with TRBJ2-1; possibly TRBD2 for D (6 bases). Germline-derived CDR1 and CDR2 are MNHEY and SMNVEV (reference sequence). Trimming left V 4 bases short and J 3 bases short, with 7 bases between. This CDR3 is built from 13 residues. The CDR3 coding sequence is TGTGCCAGCAGTTCGCGGGGCTACAATGAGCAGTTCTTC. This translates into CASSSRGYNEQFF.

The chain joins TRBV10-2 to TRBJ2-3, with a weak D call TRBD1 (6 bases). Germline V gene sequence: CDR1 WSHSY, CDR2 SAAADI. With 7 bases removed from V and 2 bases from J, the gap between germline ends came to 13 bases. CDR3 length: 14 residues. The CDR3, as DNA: TGCGCCAGCAAACAACAGGGTCCCACAGATACGCAGTATTTT. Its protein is CASKQQGPTDTQYF.

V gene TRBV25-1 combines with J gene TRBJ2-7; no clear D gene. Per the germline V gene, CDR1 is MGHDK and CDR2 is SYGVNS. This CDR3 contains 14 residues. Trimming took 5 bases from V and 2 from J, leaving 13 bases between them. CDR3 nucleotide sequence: TGTGCCAGCAGTCAGTGGTCCAAAACCTACGAGCAGTACTTC. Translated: CASSQWSKTYEQYF.

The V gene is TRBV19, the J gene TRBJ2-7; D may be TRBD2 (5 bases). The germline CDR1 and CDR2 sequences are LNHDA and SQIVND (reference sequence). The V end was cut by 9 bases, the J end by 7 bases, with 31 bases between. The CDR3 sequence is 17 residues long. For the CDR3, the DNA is TGTGCCAGCGGGCGATCGAGGGCGACCACAGCCCCCCGGGAGCAGTACTTC. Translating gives CASGRSRATTAPREQYF.

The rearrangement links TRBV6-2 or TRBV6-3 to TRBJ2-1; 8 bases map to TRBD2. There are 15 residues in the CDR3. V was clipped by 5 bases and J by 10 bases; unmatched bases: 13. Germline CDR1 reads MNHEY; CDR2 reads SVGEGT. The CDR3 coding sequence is TGTGCCAGCAGTCTTCCCGGGACTAGGAGGGGGGAGCAGTTCTTC. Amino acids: CASSLPGTRRGEQFF.

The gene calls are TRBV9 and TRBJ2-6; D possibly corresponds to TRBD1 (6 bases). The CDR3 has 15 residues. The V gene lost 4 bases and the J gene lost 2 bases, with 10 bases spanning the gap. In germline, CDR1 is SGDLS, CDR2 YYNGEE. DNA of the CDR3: TGTGCCAGCAGCCCACAGGGTGCTGGGGCCAACGTCCTGACTTTC. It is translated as CASSPQGAGANVLTF.

The CDR3 loop is CASSPGLAGVADTQYF. The DNA for the CDR3 is TGTGCCAGCAGCCCGGGACTAGCGGGAGTGGCAGATACGCAGTATTTT. The rearrangement joins TRBV9 to TRBJ2-3; 14 nucleotides line up with TRBD2. CDR3 length: 16 residues. The trim removed 4 bases at V and 4 bases at J, leaving 5 bases unmatched. Germline V CDR1 and CDR2: SGDLS, YYNGEE.

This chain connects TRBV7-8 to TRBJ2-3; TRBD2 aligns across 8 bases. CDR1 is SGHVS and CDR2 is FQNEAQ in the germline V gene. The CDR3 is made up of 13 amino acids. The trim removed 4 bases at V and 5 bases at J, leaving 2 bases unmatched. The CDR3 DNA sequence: TGTGCCAGCAGCTCGAGCGGGAGAGATACGCAGTATTTT. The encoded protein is CASSSSGRDTQYF.

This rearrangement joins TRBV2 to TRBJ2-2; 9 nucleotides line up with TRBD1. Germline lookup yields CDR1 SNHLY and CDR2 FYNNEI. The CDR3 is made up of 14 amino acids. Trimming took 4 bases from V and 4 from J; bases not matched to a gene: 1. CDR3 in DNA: TGTGCCAGCAGTGCGGACAGGGGCACCGGGGAGCTGTTTTTT. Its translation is CASSADRGTGELFF. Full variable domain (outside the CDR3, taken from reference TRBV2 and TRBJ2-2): EPEVTQTPSHQVTQMGQEVILRCVPISNHLYFYWYRQILGQKVEFLVSFYNNEISEKSEIFDDQFSVERPDGSNFTLKIRSTKLEDSAMYFCASSADRGTGELFFGEGSRLTVL.

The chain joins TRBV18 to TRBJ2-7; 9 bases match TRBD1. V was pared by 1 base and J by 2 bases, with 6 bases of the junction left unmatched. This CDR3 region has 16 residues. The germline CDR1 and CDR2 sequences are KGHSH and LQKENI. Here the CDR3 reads CASSPQIRDRAYEQYF. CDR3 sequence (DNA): TGTGCCAGCTCACCACAAATCCGGGACAGGGCCTACGAGCAGTACTTC. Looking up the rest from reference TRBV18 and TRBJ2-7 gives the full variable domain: NAGVMQNPRHLVRRRGQEARLRCSPMKGHSHVYWYRQLPEEGLKFMVYLQKENIIDESGMPKERFSAEFPKEGPSILRIQQVVRGDSAAYFCASSPQIRDRAYEQYFGPGTRLTVT.

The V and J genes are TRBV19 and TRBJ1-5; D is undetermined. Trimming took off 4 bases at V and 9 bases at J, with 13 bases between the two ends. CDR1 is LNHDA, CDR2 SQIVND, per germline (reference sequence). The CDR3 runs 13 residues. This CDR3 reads CASSTGGFGPQHF. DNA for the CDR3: TGTGCCAGTAGTACCGGAGGCTTTGGGCCCCAGCATTTT.